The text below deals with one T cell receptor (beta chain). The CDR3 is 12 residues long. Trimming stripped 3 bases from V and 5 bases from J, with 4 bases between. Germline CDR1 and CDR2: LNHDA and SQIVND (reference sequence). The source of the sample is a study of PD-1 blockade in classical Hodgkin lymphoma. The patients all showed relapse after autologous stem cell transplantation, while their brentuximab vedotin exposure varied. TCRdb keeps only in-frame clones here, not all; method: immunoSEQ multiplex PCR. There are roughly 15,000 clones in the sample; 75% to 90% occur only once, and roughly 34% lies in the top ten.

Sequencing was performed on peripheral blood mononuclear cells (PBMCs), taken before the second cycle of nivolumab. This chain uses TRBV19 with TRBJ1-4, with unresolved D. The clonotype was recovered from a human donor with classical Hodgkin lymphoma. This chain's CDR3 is CASSIRNEKLFF. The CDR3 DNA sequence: TGTGCCAGTAGTATCCGGAATGAAAAACTGTTTTTT.